This record covers a single T cell receptor beta chain. Antigen: not known. The sample originates from a study of CD4 T cells in relation to SARS-CoV-2 and coronaviruses. The overall study: TCR beta CDR3s were sequenced after approximately nine-day antigen culture of PBMCs. General study points: Crossreactive clones expanded significantly less to SARS-CoV-2 than monoreactive clones.

Before the COVID-19 pandemic, during about 2011-2018, CD4+ T cells were taken from unexposed donors. CD4+ T cells were isolated from the cells after 10 days of culture. Cultures held more than 1.5 million PBMCs per well with around 9.4 IU/ml IL-2. Fresh IL-2 medium replaced half the medium on days 3 and 7. Produced via immunoSEQ multiplex PCR; TCRdb's table is partial and in-frame only. The repertoire includes about 18,000 clones, roughly 74% of them detected once, and around 15% sits in the top ten. The CDR3 loop spans 14 amino acids. V was pared by 0 bases and J by 6 bases, with 12 bases between. CDR1 is GTSNPN and CDR2 is SVGIG in the germline V gene (reference sequence).

This receptor was taken from a human donor in good health. Specimen: CD4+ T cells from PBMCs, cultured in vitro. This chain connects TRBV30 to TRBJ1-5; D is unresolved. The CDR3 coding sequence is TGTGCCTGGAGTGTGCTAGGGCTGGGTCAGCCCCAGCATTTT. Protein product: CAWSVLGLGQPQHF. Full variable domain (remainder filled in from reference TRBV30 and TRBJ1-5): SQTIHQWPATLVQPVGSPLSLECTVEGTSNPNLYWYRQAAGRGLQLLFYSVGIGQISSEVPQNLSASRPQDRQFILSSKKLLLSDSGFYLCAWSVLGLGQPQHFGDGTRLSIL.